Listed here are 24 T cell receptor beta chains from one sample, sequenced in a study of shared clonotypes between healthy human individuals. Profiling relied on immunoSEQ multiplex PCR, and the TCRdb table lists in-frame clones only, not all of them. This table has 2 million to 2.5 million clones, 85% to 95% appearing once. Source material: naive CD4+ T cells from PBMCs. Specified subset: CD45RA+ positively selected. The source is a young man in good health. Some clones in this sample may be carry-over from other donors' samples.

The chain employs TRBV11-3 and TRBJ2-3; D call uncertain. Germline CDR1 SGHNT, CDR2 YENEEA. Trimming took 5 bases from V and 5 from J, leaving 11 bases between them. CDR3 size: 13 residues. This CDR3 is CASSLKVEDTQYF. In DNA form, the CDR3 reads TGTGCCAGCAGCCTAAAGGTCGAAGATACGCAGTATTTT.

This clone came up once. The chain recombines TRBV5-1 with TRBJ2-7; D unclear. The germline V gene has CDR1 SGHRS and CDR2 YFSETQ. The CDR3 loop spans 15 amino acids. V lost 4 bases to trimming and J lost 2 bases, with 16 bases between them. The CDR3 protein is CASSPTLGTAYEQYF. CDR3 in DNA: TGCGCCAGCAGCCCCACCCTAGGAACAGCCTACGAGCAGTACTTC.

The chain links TRBV7-2 to TRBJ2-5; possibly TRBD1 for D (5 bases). The germline V gene has CDR1 SGHTA and CDR2 FQGNSA. V was clipped by 1 base and J by 7 bases, with 13 bases between them. This CDR3 comprises 14 residues. This CDR3 reads CASSLGRAQGTQYF. The CDR3 DNA reads TGTGCCAGCAGCTTAGGCCGGGCCCAGGGGACCCAGTACTTC.

The gene calls are TRBV10-3 and TRBJ1-5; D perhaps matches TRBD1 (5 bases). V gave up 4 bases and J gave up 5 bases, with 9 bases separating them. The CDR3 runs 13 residues. Germline V gene sequence: CDR1 ENHRY, CDR2 SYGVKD. Here the CDR3 reads CAISGSRDQPQHF. The DNA for the CDR3 is TGTGCCATCAGTGGAAGCAGGGATCAGCCCCAGCATTTT.

This chain joins TRBV7-5 and TRBJ2-5; the D call TRBD1 from the table was never checked on the DNA. TRBV7-5 is assigned pseudogene status. The CDR3 has 16 amino acids. CDR3 sequence reads: CVRSLRGGTVQETQYF. CDR3 sequence (DNA): TGTGTCAGAAGCCTAAGAGGAGGGACAGTACAAGAGACCCAGTACTTC.

Here the CDR3 DNA reads TGCGCCAGCAGCCAAGGGGCGACGCCCGTATACGAGCAGTACTTC. Protein: CASSQGATPVYEQYF. The chain couples TRBV4-1 to TRBJ2-7; D call uncertain. Looked up from germline, CDR1 is MGHRA and CDR2 is YSYEKL. V lost 1 base to trimming and J lost 4 bases, with 14 bases between them. The CDR3 length is 15 residues.

Note on this clone: At one boundary the junction diverges from the germline segment, which might be a read error. The chain uses TRBV29-1 and TRBJ1-2; no firm D call. This CDR3 has 9 residues. Germline CDR1 reads SQVTM; CDR2 reads ANQGSEA. The CDR3 nucleotides read TGTGGTCGGGAACTTGGCTACACCTTC. This encodes CGRELGYTF. Based on the CDR3 plus reference TRBV29-1 and TRBJ1-2, the full variable domain is SAVISQKPSRDICQRGTSLTIQCQVDSQVTMMFWYRQQPGQSLTLIATANQGSEATYESGFVIDKFPISRPNLTFSTLTVSNMSPEDSSIYLCGRELGYTFGSGTRLTVV.

This clone was observed a handful of times. Other DNA sequences within the sample encode an identical CDR3. The chain employs TRBV5-1 and TRBJ2-5; D ambiguous. The V and J ends lost 4 bases and 2 bases respectively, with 12 bases between them. Germline lookup yields CDR1 SGHRS and CDR2 YFSETQ. The CDR3 runs to 14 residues. CDR3 DNA: TGCGCCAGCAGCCTACAACAATATCAAGAGACCCAGTACTTC. It codes for CASSLQQYQETQYF.

V and J are TRBV6-5 and TRBJ2-2; no firm D call. Per germline, CDR1 MNHEY and CDR2 SVGAGI. This CDR3 is 14 amino acids long. Trimming cost V 7 bases and J 6 bases, with 15 bases left between them. For the CDR3, the DNA is TGTGCCAGCAAGACGTCGTTCAGCGCCGGGGAGCTGTTTTTT. Translating gives CASKTSFSAGELFF.

The chain employs TRBV5-4 and TRBJ2-3; D unclear. CDR1 SGHNT and CDR2 YYREEE come from the germline V gene (reference sequence). This CDR3 region has 13 residues. Deletions cut 5 bases from V and 0 bases from J, with 7 bases between. The CDR3 coding sequence is TGTGCCAGCAGTTGGACCAGCACAGATACGCAGTATTTT. This gives the protein CASSWTSTDTQYF.

The chain couples TRBV29-1 to TRBJ1-6, with a weak D call TRBD1 (5 bases). CDR1 and CDR2 (germline): SQVTM, ANQGSEA. Trimming stripped 7 bases from V and 8 bases from J, with 18 bases between. There are 14 residues in the CDR3. CDR3 region: CSARKAGRDSPLHF. CDR3 in DNA: TGCAGCGCCCGAAAAGCAGGGAGAGATTCACCCCTCCACTTT.

This chain connects TRBV5-1 to TRBJ2-5, with 11 bases aligning to TRBD2. The CDR3 is 16 residues long. V shed 0 bases, J shed 3 bases, and the junction held 4 bases outside the gene matches. Germline V gives CDR1 SGHRS, CDR2 YFSETQ. The CDR3 region has the DNA TGCGCCAGCAGCTTGGGCCCGGGACTAGCGGAAGAGACCCAGTACTTC. This translates into CASSLGPGLAEETQYF. Variable domain in full (rest from reference TRBV5-1 and TRBJ2-5): KAGVTQTPRYLIKTRGQQVTLSCSPISGHRSVSWYQQTPGQGLQFLFEYFSETQRNKGNFPGRFSGRQFSNSRSEMNVSTLELGDSALYLCASSLGPGLAEETQYFGPGTRLLVL.

The sample holds one count of this clone. The chain recombines TRBV5-4 with TRBJ2-2; the match to TRBD2 covers 9 bases. The CDR3 contains 17 residues. From germline, CDR1 is SGHNT and CDR2 YYREEE (reference sequence). The ends lost 6 bases at V and 2 bases at J; junction bases unmatched: 11. This CDR3 is CASTRGLAGLNTGELFF. The CDR3 region has the DNA TGTGCCAGCACCCGGGGGCTAGCGGGGCTCAACACCGGGGAGCTGTTTTTT.

The V call is TRBV7-9, the J call TRBJ1-2; D ambiguous. The CDR3 runs to 18 residues. Looked up from germline, CDR1 is SEHNR and CDR2 is FQNEAQ (reference sequence). Deletions cut 0 bases from V and 4 bases from J, with 21 bases between. The CDR3 spells CASSLAPGFISWSYGYTF. DNA of the CDR3: TGTGCCAGCAGCTTAGCCCCGGGATTTATCTCGTGGTCCTATGGCTACACCTTC.

The chain employs TRBV30 and TRBJ2-1, with 11 bases matching TRBD2. This CDR3 spans 15 amino acids. Germline-derived CDR1 and CDR2 are GTSNPN and SVGIG (reference sequence). V lost 2 bases, J lost 9 bases, and 9 bases stayed unmatched. CDR3 loop: CAWSRLAGGQSEQFF. The CDR3, as DNA: TGTGCCTGGAGTAGGCTAGCGGGAGGCCAAAGTGAGCAGTTCTTC.

This clone appeared a single time. The CDR3 DNA sequence: TGTGCCAGCACCACTAGACTAGCGGGAGGAAGGTACAATGAGCAGTTCTTC. Amino acids: CASTTRLAGGRYNEQFF. This sequence joins TRBV27 and TRBJ2-1, with TRBD2 matching 13 bases. Germline CDR1 reads MNHEY; CDR2 reads SMNVEV (reference sequence). There are 17 residues in the CDR3. V gave up 7 bases and J gave up 4 bases; unmatched junction bases: 10.

This clone was counted a single time. This chain links TRBV9 with TRBJ2-3; 8 bases line up with TRBD1. The trim removed 1 base at V and 6 bases at J, leaving 4 bases unmatched. CDR1 and CDR2 (germline): SGDLS, YYNGEE. The CDR3 loop spans 14 amino acids. The chain's CDR3 is CASSVTTGADTQYF. CDR3 DNA sequence: TGTGCCAGCAGCGTAACGACAGGGGCCGATACGCAGTATTTT.

The rearrangement links TRBV25-1 to TRBJ2-1; 8 nucleotides align to TRBD2. Germline V CDR1 and CDR2: MGHDK, SYGVNS. The V segment lost 7 bases and the J segment 3 bases; nucleotides outside the gene matches: 5. This CDR3 has 14 residues. The CDR3: CASIGTSHYNEQFF. The CDR3 nucleotides read TGTGCCAGCATAGGGACTAGTCACTACAATGAGCAGTTCTTC.

J is TRBJ2-7 and V is TRBV5-1; TRBD1 matches at 9 bases. CDR1 SGHRS and CDR2 YFSETQ come from the germline V gene. V shed 1 base and J 5 bases; nucleotides not matched to a gene: 7. The CDR3 totals 15 residues. CDR3 sequence: CASSLPQGAGDEQYF. As DNA, the CDR3 is TGCGCCAGCAGCTTGCCACAGGGGGCGGGAGACGAGCAGTACTTC.

The DNA of the CDR3 is TGTGCCAGCAGCTTGGGCGGCAGGGGGCAAATTACCGGGGAGCTGTTTTTT. Encoded protein: CASSLGGRGQITGELFF. The genes are TRBV5-4 and TRBJ2-2, with TRBD1 matching over 8 bases. Germline V CDR1 and CDR2: SGHNT, YYREEE (reference sequence). V lost 0 bases, J lost 5 bases, and 9 bases stayed unmatched. The CDR3 totals 17 residues.

The V call is TRBV4-3, the J call TRBJ1-2, with TRBD1 matching over 10 bases. The J segment lost 6 bases and the V segment lost 4 bases, leaving 5 bases of the junction unmatched. CDR1 and CDR2 from the germline V gene are LGHNA and YSLEER. The CDR3 is made up of 14 amino acids. CDR3 sequence reads: CASSRGQGINGYTF. In nucleotides, the CDR3 is TGCGCCAGCAGCCGGGGACAGGGGATCAATGGCTACACCTTC.

This rearrangement joins TRBV7-2 to TRBJ2-3; the match to TRBD1 covers 7 bases. Trimming at V came to 5 bases and at J to 2 bases, leaving 4 bases not matched to a gene. The germline CDR1 and CDR2 sequences are SGHTA and FQGNSA. The CDR3 runs to 14 residues. CDR3 coding DNA: TGTGCCAGCAGCCGAGGACAGGTCACAGATACGCAGTATTTT. This sequence encodes CASSRGQVTDTQYF. Drawing the rest from reference TRBV7-2 and TRBJ2-3, the complete variable domain is GAGVSQSPSNKVTEKGKDVELRCDPISGHTALYWYRQSLGQGLEFLIYFQGNSAPDKSGLPSDRFSAERTGGSVSTLTIQRTQQEDSAVYLCASSRGQVTDTQYFGPGTRLTVL.

The chain couples TRBV2 to TRBJ2-5; a weak D match, TRBD1 (6 bases). Trimming shortened V by 6 bases and J by 1 base, and 12 bases separated the two germline ends. CDR1 and CDR2 (germline): SNHLY, FYNNEI. This CDR3 spans 14 amino acids. The DNA for the CDR3 is TGTGCCAGCAGGAAGGGACAAACCCAAGAGACCCAGTACTTC. It codes for CASRKGQTQETQYF.

The chain carries TRBV7-2 and TRBJ2-5, with 11 nucleotides matching TRBD2. Germline V lookup: CDR1 SGHTA, CDR2 FQGNSA. Trimming cost V 5 bases and J 7 bases; bases outside gene matches: 21. There are 19 residues in the CDR3. In DNA form, the CDR3 reads TGTGCCAGCAGCCTAACTCCGGGACTAGCGGTCCCCACCCACGGGACCCAGTACTTC. This sequence encodes CASSLTPGLAVPTHGTQYF.